A selection of T cell receptor beta chains follows, all from one sample in a study of vaccination effects on CD4 cells after COVID-19. Sequencing used immunoSEQ multiplex PCR; TCRdb keeps in-frame clones, though not all of them. The sample gives tens of thousands of clones, roughly 80% of which show up once; roughly 2.2% is in the top ten. No cognate antigen is known for these TCRs. The sequencing used CD4+ T cells from PBMCs cultured with HCoV-229E spike peptides, collected before COVID-19 vaccination. The receptors come from a human donor who received a COVID-19 vaccine. Each CDR3 is given without its conserved first and last residue. Not all rows give a size; the values are once, few, many and, for expanded clones, a class.

size: .; V: TRBV30; J: TRBJ2-3; CDR3: AWSVGETDTQY
size: once; V: TRBV6-1; J: TRBJ1-6; CDR3: ASSEGQGYSPLH
size: .; V: TRBV25-1; J: TRBJ1-6; CDR3: ASSTALGGNSPLH
size: .; V: TRBV7-6; J: TRBJ2-2; CDR3: ASSPLRGQGSGGELF
size: once; V: TRBV21-1; J: TRBJ1-2; CDR3: ASSKDWPREGCYGYT
size: .; V: TRBV4-3; J: TRBJ2-1; CDR3: ASSQVTGLNEQF
size: few; V: TRBV4-1; J: TRBJ2-1; CDR3: ASSQEGDSSSYNEQF
size: .; V: TRBV15; J: TRBJ2-6; CDR3: ATSRPDSGANVLT
size: .; V: TRBV6-5; J: TRBJ2-1; CDR3: ASSSLSGAYNEQF
size: once; V: TRBV19; J: TRBJ1-2; CDR3: ASSIDLGTGLRPSSYGYT
size: .; V: TRBV28; J: TRBJ2-1; CDR3: ASSLSGRGANEQF
size: .; V: TRBV19; J: TRBJ2-1; CDR3: ASSILGQGINEQF
size: .; V: TRBV5-1; J: TRBJ1-4; CDR3: ASSLGPATNEKLF
size: .; V: TRBV4-1; J: TRBJ2-2; CDR3: ASTPSVVMITGELF
size: .; V: TRBV5-4; J: TRBJ1-1; CDR3: ASSLRGNQNAF
size: .; V: TRBV5-5; J: TRBJ1-5; CDR3: ASSSGRTTQPQH
size: .; V: TRBV5-1; J: TRBJ2-1; CDR3: ASSLGQGNEQF
size: .; V: TRBV28; J: TRBJ1-5; CDR3: ASSSPAVGNSNQPQH
size: .; V: TRBV7-2; J: TRBJ2-3; CDR3: ASSLEGASTDTQY
size: few; V: TRBV15; J: TRBJ1-1; CDR3: ATSRGQSNTEAF
size: .; V: TRBV20-1; J: TRBJ2-1; CDR3: SAANSNEQF
size: .; V: TRBV7-2; J: TRBJ1-2; CDR3: ASSLVPGGNYGYT
size: .; V: TRBV18; J: TRBJ2-3; CDR3: ASSPGIDTDTQY
size: .; V: TRBV27; J: TRBJ2-2; CDR3: ASSLFGTANTGELF
size: .; V: TRBV19; J: TRBJ1-5; CDR3: ASSPRTGGYSNQPQH
size: .; V: TRBV18; J: TRBJ1-1; CDR3: ASSREGQGGTEAF
size: .; V: TRBV2; J: TRBJ1-5; CDR3: ASSAQNNQPQH
size: once; V: TRBV18; J: TRBJ2-5; CDR3: ASSLGQGLPLATQY
size: .; V: TRBV13; J: TRBJ1-1; CDR3: ASSLVVPGGKGTEAF
size: .; V: TRBV6-2/TRBV6-3; J: TRBJ1-4; CDR3: ASSYSKYGNNEKLF
size: .; V: TRBV6-5; J: TRBJ1-1; CDR3: ASRTTGVTEAF
size: .; V: TRBV4-3; J: TRBJ2-2; CDR3: ASSQAGGHTGELF
size: few; V: TRBV3-1/TRBV3-2; J: TRBJ1-2; CDR3: ASSQAKGQGDGYT
size: .; V: TRBV7-9; J: TRBJ1-5; CDR3: ASSRDSNQPQH
size: .; V: TRBV4-3; J: TRBJ1-3; CDR3: ASSQSRSSGNTIY
size: .; V: TRBV5-1; J: TRBJ2-5; CDR3: ASSFYQETQY
size: few; V: TRBV19; J: TRBJ1-5; CDR3: ASSPRMRGTGNQPQH
size: .; V: TRBV28; J: TRBJ2-2; CDR3: ASSSPVAGGRTGELF
size: .; V: TRBV6-2/TRBV6-3; J: TRBJ2-2; CDR3: ASSTSRDAGELF
size: once; V: TRBV5-1; J: TRBJ2-5; CDR3: ASSLAPTAVAQETQY
size: .; V: TRBV6-4; J: TRBJ1-2; CDR3: ASSDKVADYGYT